A single T cell receptor (beta chain) is shown here with its context. This sample was included in a study of blood T cell repertoires in COVID-19. Across the whole study: Collection of acute and convalescent COVID-19 samples took place in the United States, Italy and Spain.

The CDR3 spans 14 residues. The V gene's germline CDR1 is SGHRS and CDR2 YFSETQ. The junction had 2 bases not matched to a gene; V was cut back by 3 bases and J by 1 base. Authors' data handling: Scientists estimated how many nucleated cells there were by amplifying reference gene primers. The table came from immunoSEQ multiplex PCR; TCRdb's copy has only in-frame clones and leaves some out. That table gives V, J and clone size, and the DNA gave D and trimming. The sample records approximately 170,000 clones, around four fifths being singletons. Seattle patient enrollment occurred during active infection, with longitudinal follow-up thereafter.

The clonotype was recovered from a woman older than 75 with COVID-19, enrolled during active disease. Sequenced input: peripheral blood. V is TRBV5-1 and J is TRBJ2-5, with 8 bases matching TRBD1. The CDR3 sequence is CASSWGTGQETQYF. The CDR3 nucleotides are TGCGCCAGCAGCTGGGGGACAGGCCAAGAGACCCAGTACTTC.